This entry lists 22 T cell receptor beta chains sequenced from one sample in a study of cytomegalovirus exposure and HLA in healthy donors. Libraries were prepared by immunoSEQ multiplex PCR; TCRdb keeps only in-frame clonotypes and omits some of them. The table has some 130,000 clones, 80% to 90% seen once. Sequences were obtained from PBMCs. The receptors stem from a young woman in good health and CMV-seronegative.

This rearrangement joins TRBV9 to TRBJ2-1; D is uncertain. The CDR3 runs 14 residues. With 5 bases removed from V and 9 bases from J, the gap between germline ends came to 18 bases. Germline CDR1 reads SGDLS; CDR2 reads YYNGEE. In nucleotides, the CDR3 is TGTGCCAGCAGGTACTCTTCCGGTACTACTGAGCAGTTCTTC. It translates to CASRYSSGTTEQFF.

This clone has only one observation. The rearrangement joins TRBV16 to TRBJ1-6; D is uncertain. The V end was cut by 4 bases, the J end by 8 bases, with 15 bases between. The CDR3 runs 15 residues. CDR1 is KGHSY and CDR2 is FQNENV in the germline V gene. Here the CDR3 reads CASSLPRGGDSPLHF. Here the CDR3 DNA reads TGTGCCAGCAGCCTCCCCAGAGGCGGGGATTCACCCCTCCACTTT. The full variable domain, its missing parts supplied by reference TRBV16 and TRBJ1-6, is GEEVAQTPKHLVRGEGQKAKLYCAPIKGHSYVFWYQQVLKNEFKFLISFQNENVFDETGMPKERFSAKCLPNSPCSLEIQATKLEDSAVYFCASSLPRGGDSPLHFGNGTRLTVT.

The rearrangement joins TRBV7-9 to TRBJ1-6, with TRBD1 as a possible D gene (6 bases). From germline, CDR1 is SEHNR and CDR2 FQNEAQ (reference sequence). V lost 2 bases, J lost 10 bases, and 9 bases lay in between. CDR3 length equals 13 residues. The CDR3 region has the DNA TGTGCCAGCAGCTTAAGGGGGGGCTCACCCCTCCACTTT. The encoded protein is CASSLRGGSPLHF.

The CDR3 DNA reads TGCGCCAGCAGCTTGGCCGAGAACAGGAATGATGGCTACACCTTC. It is translated as CASSLAENRNDGYTF. V gene TRBV5-1 combines with J gene TRBJ1-2; D is perhaps TRBD1 (5 bases). The CDR3 contains 15 residues. V was shortened by 0 bases and J by 6 bases, with 15 bases between the two germline ends. The germline V gene encodes CDR1 SGHRS and CDR2 YFSETQ.

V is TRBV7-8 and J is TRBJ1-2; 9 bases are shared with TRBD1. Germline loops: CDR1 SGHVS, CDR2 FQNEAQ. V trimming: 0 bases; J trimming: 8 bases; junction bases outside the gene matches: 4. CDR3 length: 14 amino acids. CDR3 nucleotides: TGTGCCAGCAGCTTAGCGGGACAGGGCTGGGGCTACACCTTC. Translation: CASSLAGQGWGYTF.

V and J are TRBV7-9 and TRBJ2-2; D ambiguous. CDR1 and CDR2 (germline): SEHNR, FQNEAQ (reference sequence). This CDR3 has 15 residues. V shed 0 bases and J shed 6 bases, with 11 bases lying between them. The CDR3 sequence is CASSLALTVSGELFF. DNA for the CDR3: TGTGCCAGCAGCTTAGCGCTAACGGTTTCCGGGGAGCTGTTTTTT. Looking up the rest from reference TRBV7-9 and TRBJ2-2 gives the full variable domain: DTGVSQNPRHKITKRGQNVTFRCDPISEHNRLYWYRQTLGQGPEFLTYFQNEAQLEKSRLLSDRFSAERPKGSFSTLEIQRTEQGDSAMYLCASSLALTVSGELFFGEGSRLTVL.

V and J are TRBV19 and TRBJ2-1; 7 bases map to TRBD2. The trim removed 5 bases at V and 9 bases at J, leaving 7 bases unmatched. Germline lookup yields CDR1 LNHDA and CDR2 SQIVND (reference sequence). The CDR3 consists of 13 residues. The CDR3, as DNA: TGTGCCAGTAGTTGGGCGGGGGAGACTGAGCAGTTCTTC. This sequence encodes CASSWAGETEQFF.

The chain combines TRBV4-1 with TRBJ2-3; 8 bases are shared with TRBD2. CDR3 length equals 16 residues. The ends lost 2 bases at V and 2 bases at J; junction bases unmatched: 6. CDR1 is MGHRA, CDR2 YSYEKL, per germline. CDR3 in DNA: TGCGCCAGCAGCCAACAGAGCGGGGGTATCACAGATACGCAGTATTTT. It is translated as CASSQQSGGITDTQYF.

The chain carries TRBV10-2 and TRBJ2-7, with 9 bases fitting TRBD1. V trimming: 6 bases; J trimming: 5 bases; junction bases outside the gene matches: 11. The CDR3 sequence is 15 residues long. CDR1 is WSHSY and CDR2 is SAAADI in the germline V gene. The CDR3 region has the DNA TGCGCCAGCAGCGATTGGACAGGGGCCAGAAACGAGCAGTACTTC. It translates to CASSDWTGARNEQYF.

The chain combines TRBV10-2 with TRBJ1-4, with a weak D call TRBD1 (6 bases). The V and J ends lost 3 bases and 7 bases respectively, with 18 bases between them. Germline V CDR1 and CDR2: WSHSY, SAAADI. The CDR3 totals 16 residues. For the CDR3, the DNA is TGCGCCAGCAGTGAACCTAACAGGGCTAGCGGTGAAAAACTGTTTTTT. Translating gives CASSEPNRASGEKLFF.

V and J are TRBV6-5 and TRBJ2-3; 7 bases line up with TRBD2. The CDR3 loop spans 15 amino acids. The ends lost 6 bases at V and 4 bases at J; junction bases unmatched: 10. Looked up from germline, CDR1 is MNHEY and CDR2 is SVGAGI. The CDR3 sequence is CASSPLGGGPDTQYF. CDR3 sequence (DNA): TGTGCCAGCAGCCCCCTCGGCGGGGGTCCAGATACGCAGTATTTT.

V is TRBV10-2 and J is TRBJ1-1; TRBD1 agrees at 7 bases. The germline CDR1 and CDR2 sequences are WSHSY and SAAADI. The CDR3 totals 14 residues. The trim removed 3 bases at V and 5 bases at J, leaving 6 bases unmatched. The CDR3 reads CASSDEGAWTEAFF. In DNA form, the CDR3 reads TGCGCCAGCAGTGATGAGGGGGCATGGACTGAAGCTTTCTTT.

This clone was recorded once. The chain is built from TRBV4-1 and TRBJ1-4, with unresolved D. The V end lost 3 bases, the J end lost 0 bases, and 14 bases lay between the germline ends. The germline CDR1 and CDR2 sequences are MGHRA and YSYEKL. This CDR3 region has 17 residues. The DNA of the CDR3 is TGCGCCAGCAGCCACGGAGGGTCGAGGGCAACTAATGAAAAACTGTTTTTT. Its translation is CASSHGGSRATNEKLFF.

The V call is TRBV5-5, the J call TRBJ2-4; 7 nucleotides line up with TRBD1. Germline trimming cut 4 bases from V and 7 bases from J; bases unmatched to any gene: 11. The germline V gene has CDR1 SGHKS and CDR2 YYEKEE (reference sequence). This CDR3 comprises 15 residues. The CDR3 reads CASSPDGQDWNIQYF. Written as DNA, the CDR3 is TGTGCCAGCAGCCCGGATGGACAGGATTGGAACATTCAGTACTTC.

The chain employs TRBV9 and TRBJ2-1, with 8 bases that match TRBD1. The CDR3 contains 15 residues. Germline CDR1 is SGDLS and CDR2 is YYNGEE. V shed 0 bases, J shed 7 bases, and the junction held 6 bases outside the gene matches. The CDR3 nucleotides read TGTGCCAGCAGCGTAGGGCAGGGGGCGAAAAATGAGCAGTTCTTC. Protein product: CASSVGQGAKNEQFF. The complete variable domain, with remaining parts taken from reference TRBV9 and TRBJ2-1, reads DSGVTQTPKHLITATGQRVTLRCSPRSGDLSVYWYQQSLDQGLQFLIQYYNGEERAKGNILERFSAQQFPDLHSELNLSSLELGDSALYFCASSVGQGAKNEQFFGPGTRLTVL.

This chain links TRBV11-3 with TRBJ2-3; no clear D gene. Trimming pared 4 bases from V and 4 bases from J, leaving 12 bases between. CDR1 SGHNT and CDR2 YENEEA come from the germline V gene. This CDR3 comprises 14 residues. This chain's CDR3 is CASSYSSPPDTQYF. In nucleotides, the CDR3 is TGTGCCAGCAGCTACTCCTCTCCCCCAGATACGCAGTATTTT. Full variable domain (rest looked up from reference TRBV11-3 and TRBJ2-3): EAGVVQSPRYKIIEKKQPVAFWCNPISGHNTLYWYLQNLGQGPELLIRYENEEAVDDSQLPKDRFSAERLKGVDSTLKIQPAELGDSAVYLCASSYSSPPDTQYFGPGTRLTVL.

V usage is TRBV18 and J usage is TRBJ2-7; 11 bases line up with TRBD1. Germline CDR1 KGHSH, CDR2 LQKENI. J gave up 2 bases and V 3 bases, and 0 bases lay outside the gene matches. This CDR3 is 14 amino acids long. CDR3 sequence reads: CASSPGQGAYEQYF. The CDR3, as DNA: TGTGCCAGCTCACCGGGACAGGGGGCCTACGAGCAGTACTTC.

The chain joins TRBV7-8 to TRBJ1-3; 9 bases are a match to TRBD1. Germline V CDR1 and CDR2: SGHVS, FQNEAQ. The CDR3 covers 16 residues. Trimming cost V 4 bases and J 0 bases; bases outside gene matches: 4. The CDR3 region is CASSSQGASSGNTIYF. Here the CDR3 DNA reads TGTGCCAGCAGCTCACAGGGGGCCAGCTCTGGAAACACCATATATTTT.

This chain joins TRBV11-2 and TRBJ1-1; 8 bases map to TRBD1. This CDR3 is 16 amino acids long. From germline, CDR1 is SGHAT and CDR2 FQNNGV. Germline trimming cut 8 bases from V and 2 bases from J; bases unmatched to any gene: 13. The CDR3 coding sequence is TGTGCCAGCTCCCCACAGGGGGTCTCGGTAAACACTGAAGCTTTCTTT. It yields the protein CASSPQGVSVNTEAFF. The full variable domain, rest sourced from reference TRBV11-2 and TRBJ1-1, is EAGVAQSPRYKIIEKRQSVAFWCNPISGHATLYWYQQILGQGPKLLIQFQNNGVVDDSQLPKDRFSAERLKGVDSTLKIQPAKLEDSAVYLCASSPQGVSVNTEAFFGQGTRLTVV.

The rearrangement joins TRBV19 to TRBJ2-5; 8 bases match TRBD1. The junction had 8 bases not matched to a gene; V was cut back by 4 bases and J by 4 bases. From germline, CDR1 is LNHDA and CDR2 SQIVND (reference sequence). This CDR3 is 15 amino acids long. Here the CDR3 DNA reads TGTGCCAGTAGTAATCCAGGGGGCCCCTCAGAGACCCAGTACTTC. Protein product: CASSNPGGPSETQYF.

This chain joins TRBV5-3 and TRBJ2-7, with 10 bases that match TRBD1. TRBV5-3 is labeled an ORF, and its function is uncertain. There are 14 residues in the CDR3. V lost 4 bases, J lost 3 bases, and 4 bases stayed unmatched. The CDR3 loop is CARSHDRGRYEQYF. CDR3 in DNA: TGTGCCAGAAGCCACGACAGGGGGCGCTACGAGCAGTACTTC.

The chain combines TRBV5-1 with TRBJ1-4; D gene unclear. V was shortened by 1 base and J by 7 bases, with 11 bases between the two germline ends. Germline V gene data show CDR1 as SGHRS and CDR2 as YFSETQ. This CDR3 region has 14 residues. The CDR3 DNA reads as TGCGCCAGCAGCTTGTTCGGCGGTGGTGAAAAACTGTTTTTT. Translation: CASSLFGGGEKLFF.